This T cell receptor (beta chain) was sequenced during a study of primary melanoma T cells and metastatic recurrence (dated by TCRdb to 2018 to 2020). Regarding the research as a whole: The cohort was made up of about 200 primary melanomas of stage T2 to T4, with thickness greater than 1 mm. Whether T-cell fraction and T-cell repertoire clonality in primary melanoma tumors predicted patient outcome was tested in the study. The T-cell fraction measured by TCR beta sequencing was compared against progression-free survival as the clinical outcome. The sequencing-derived T-cell fraction was compared with histopathological grading of tumor-infiltrating lymphocytes. Overall results and qualifications from the work: Compared with adding any other histopathological variable to tumor thickness, adding T-cell fraction reportedly produced a bigger improvement in progression-free survival prediction. The authors framed an effective T-cell-mediated antitumor response in primary melanoma only as a suggestion, not a demonstrated mechanism. A T-cell fraction greater than 20% appeared to be protective whatever the ulceration status, mitotic rate or nodal disease. Progression-free survival was reportedly predicted by the tumor T-cell fraction independently of thickness, ulceration, mitotic rate and age.

Each patient's primary melanoma had been surgically resected and was viewed as potentially curable, though still at risk of metastatic recurrence. Comment on this clone: Its specific antigen is unknown. Per-base qualities were not stored, and no clone one base away is much larger.

Libraries were constructed by the immunoSEQ multiplex PCR assay. High-throughput sequencing of the T-cell receptor beta chain was performed on primary melanoma tumor tissue. The authors processed their data as follows. The repertoire analyses covered TCRB CDR3 sharing between samples and the distribution of insertions and deletions. A gradient-boosted model ranked how well the T-cell fraction predicted outcome compared with histopathological variables. The immuneACCESS repertoire file appears here via TCRdb, limited to in-frame rearrangements. These files lack a portion of the clones; in checked studies, under half of the deficit traces to unresolved V genes, and the cause of the others is not known. V, J and clone size are those of that table, while D and trimming were read from the DNA. Counted in this sample were roughly 210 clones; roughly nine tenths of them appeared once. The biggest ten clones account for roughly 13% of the sample.

This sequence originates from a human donor with melanoma. The material sequenced was melanoma tumor tissue.

The sequence in DNA is TGTGCCAGTGTGACAGGAGCATATAGCAATCAGCCCCAGCATTTT. Translation gives CASVTGAYSNQPQHF. The rearrangement joined TRBV19 to TRBJ1-5, and possibly TRBD1, on 6 matching bases. For CDR1 and CDR2, the germline V gene (reference sequence) lists LNHDA and SQIVND. Taken from cysteine to phenylalanine, the CDR3 has 15 residues. Only CDR3 DNA is held: 45 bases, read in frame from base 1. V is shortened by 8 bases, J by 0 bases, and the region joining them spans 14 bases.